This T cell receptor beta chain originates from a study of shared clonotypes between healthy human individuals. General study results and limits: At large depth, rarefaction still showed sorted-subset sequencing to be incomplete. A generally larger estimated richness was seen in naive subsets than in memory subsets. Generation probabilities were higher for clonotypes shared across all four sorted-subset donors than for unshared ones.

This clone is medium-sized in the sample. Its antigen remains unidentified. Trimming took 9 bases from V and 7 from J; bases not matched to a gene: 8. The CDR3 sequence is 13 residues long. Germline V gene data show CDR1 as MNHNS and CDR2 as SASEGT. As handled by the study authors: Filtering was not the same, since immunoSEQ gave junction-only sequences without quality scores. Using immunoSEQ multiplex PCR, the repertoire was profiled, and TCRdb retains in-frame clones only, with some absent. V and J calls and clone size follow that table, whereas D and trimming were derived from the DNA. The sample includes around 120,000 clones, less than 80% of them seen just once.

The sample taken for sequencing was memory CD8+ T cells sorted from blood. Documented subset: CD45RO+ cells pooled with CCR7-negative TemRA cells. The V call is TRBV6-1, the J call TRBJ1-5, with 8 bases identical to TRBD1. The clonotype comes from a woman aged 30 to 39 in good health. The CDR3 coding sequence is TGTGCCAGTCATCAGGGGGCTGAGCAGCCCCAGCATTTT. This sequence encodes CASHQGAEQPQHF.